These T cell receptor beta chains were read from a single sample in a study of vaccination and CD4 T cells after COVID-19. TCRdb itself ran the PCR reads through MiXCR, one entry per CDR3 protein. The table lists about 25,000 distinct CDR3 sequences, around 48% of them singletons. These TCRs' antigens remain unknown. The specimen was CD4+ T cells from blood, cultured in vitro. Receptors were obtained from a human donor who had recovered from COVID-19. Each CDR3 is given with its conserved first and last residue. The order of the fields is V gene, clone size, D gene, J gene, CDR3 protein, CDR3 DNA. A D gene is named only where the DNA matches it firmly. Clone size is given for some rows only: seen once, a few or many times, or a class if the clone is expanded.

V: TRBV20-1; size: few; D: TRBD1; J: TRBJ2-3; CDR3: CSAPGTGPTDTQYF; DNA: TGCAGTGCTCCCGGGACAGGGCCCACAGATACGCAGTATTTT
V: TRBV11-3; size: .; D: TRBD2; J: TRBJ2-2; CDR3: CASSFGWGGPNTGELFF; DNA: TGTGCCAGCAGCTTCGGGTGGGGGGGACCGAACACCGGGGAGCTGTTTTTT
V: TRBV20-1; size: .; D: TRBD2; J: TRBJ2-7; CDR3: CSARLAGSSYEQYF; DNA: TGCAGTGCTAGACTAGCGGGCAGCTCCTACGAGCAGTACTTC
V: TRBV15; size: few; D: .; J: TRBJ1-5; CDR3: CATSKGRLQGNQPQHF; DNA: TGTGCCACCAGCAAGGGAAGGCTTCAGGGCAATCAGCCCCAGCATTTT
V: TRBV6-2/TRBV6-3; size: .; D: TRBD2; J: TRBJ2-4; CDR3: CASSYLAGVAKNIQYF; DNA: TGTGCCAGCAGTTACTTAGCGGGAGTCGCCAAAAACATTCAGTACTTC
V: TRBV30; size: .; D: .; J: TRBJ1-1; CDR3: CAWGVGLEAFF; DNA: TGTGCCTGGGGTGTCGGACTTGAAGCTTTCTTT
V: TRBV12-3/TRBV12-4; size: .; D: TRBD1; J: TRBJ1-5; CDR3: CASSLGQGGNQPQHF; DNA: TGTGCCAGCAGTTTGGGGCAGGGGGGTAATCAGCCCCAGCATTTT
V: TRBV6-5; size: .; D: .; J: TRBJ1-2; CDR3: CASSSSMGGMGYTF; DNA: TGTGCCAGCAGTTCCTCGATGGGGGGTATGGGCTACACCTTC
V: TRBV20-1; size: .; D: .; J: TRBJ2-7; CDR3: CSARRGGSYEQYF; DNA: TGCAGTGCTAGACGTGGTGGCTCCTACGAGCAGTACTTC
V: TRBV7-2; size: .; D: .; J: TRBJ1-3; CDR3: CASSTGGGPGNTIYF; DNA: TGTGCCAGCAGCACCGGGGGGGGGCCCGGAAACACCATATATTTT
V: TRBV7-3; size: .; D: TRBD1; J: TRBJ2-3; CDR3: CASSLIGQGSTDTQYF; DNA: TGTGCCAGCAGCTTAATTGGACAGGGAAGCACAGATACGCAGTATTTT
V: TRBV5-1; size: .; D: TRBD1; J: TRBJ1-1; CDR3: CASCPGQGNTEAFF; DNA: TGCGCCAGCTGTCCGGGACAGGGGAACACTGAAGCTTTCTTT
V: TRBV20-1; size: .; D: TRBD2; J: TRBJ2-1; CDR3: CSSKRGAGNEQFF; DNA: TGCAGTTCAAAGCGGGGGGCGGGCAATGAGCAGTTCTTC
V: TRBV20-1; size: .; D: .; J: TRBJ2-7; CDR3: CSVPRDTSPYEQYF; DNA: TGCAGTGTTCCCCGGGACACCAGTCCCTACGAGCAGTACTTC
V: TRBV5-4; size: .; D: .; J: TRBJ2-5; CDR3: CASRLQGRQETQYF; DNA: TGTGCCAGCAGACTACAGGGTCGGCAAGAGACCCAGTACTTC
V: TRBV7-9; size: .; D: .; J: TRBJ2-7; CDR3: CASSRQVGYEQYF; DNA: TGTGCCAGCAGCCGACAGGTGGGCTACGAGCAGTACTTC